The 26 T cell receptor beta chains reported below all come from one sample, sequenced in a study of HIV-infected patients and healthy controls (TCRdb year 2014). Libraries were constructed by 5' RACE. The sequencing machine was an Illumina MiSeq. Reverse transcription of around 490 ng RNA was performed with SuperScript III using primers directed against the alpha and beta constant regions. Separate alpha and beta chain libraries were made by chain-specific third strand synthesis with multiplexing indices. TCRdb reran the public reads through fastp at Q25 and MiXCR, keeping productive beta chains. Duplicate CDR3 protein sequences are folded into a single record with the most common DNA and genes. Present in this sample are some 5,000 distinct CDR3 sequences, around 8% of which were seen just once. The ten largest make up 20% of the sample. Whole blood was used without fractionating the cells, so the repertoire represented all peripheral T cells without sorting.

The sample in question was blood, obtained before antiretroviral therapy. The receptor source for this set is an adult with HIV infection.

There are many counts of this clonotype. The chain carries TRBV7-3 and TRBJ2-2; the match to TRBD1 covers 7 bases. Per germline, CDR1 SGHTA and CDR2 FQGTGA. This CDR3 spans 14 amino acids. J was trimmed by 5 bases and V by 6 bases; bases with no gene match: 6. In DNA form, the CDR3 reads TGTGCCAGCAGACCTGACAGGGTTACCGGGGAGCTGTTTTTT. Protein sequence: CASRPDRVTGELFF.

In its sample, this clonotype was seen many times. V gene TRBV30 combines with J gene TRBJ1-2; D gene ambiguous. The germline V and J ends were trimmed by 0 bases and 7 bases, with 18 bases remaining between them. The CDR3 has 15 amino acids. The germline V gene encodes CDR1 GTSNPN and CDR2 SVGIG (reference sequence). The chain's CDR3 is CAWSVPSPGIFGYTF. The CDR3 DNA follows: TGTGCCTGGAGTGTACCCTCCCCGGGCATCTTTGGCTACACCTTC.

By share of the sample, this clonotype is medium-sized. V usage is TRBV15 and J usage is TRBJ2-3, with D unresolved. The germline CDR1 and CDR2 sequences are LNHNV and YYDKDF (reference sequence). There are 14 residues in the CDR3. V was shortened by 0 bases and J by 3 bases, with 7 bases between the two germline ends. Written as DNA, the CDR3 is TGTGCCACCAGCAGAGATCTCGAGACAGATACGCAGTATTTT. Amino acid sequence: CATSRDLETDTQYF.

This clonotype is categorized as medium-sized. In DNA, the CDR3 is TGTGCCAGCAGTGGCAGGTTCGGAGGGGGCACTGAAGCTTTCTTT. This codes for CASSGRFGGGTEAFF. The genes are TRBV6-1 and TRBJ1-1, with a possible D match to TRBD1 (6 bases). Trimming stripped 4 bases from V and 4 bases from J, with 16 bases between. The germline V gene encodes CDR1 MNHNS and CDR2 SASEGT. CDR3 length: 15 amino acids.

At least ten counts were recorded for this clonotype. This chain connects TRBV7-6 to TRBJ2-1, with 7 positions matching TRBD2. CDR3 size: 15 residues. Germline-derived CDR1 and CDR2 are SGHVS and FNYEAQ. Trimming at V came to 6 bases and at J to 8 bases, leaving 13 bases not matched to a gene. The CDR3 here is CASSPLADSWDEQFF. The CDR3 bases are TGTGCCAGCAGTCCCCTAGCGGACTCCTGGGATGAGCAGTTCTTC. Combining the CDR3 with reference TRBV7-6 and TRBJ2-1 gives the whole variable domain GAGVSQSPRYKVTKRGQDVALRCDPISGHVSLYWYRQALGQGPEFLTYFNYEAQQDKSGLPNDRFSAERPEGSISTLTIQRTEQRDSAMYRCASSPLADSWDEQFFGPGTRLTVL.

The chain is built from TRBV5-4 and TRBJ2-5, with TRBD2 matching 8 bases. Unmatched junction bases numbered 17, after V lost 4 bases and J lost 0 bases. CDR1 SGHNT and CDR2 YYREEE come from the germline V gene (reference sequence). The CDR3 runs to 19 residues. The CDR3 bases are TGTGCCAGCAGCGGCGTTCCGGACGGCGCGACTAGCGACCAAGAGACCCAGTACTTC. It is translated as CASSGVPDGATSDQETQYF.

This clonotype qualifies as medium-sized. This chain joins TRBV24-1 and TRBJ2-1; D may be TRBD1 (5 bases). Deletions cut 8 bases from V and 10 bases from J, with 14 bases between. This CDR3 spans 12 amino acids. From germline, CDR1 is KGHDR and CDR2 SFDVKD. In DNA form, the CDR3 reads TGTGCCACCACAAAGGGGCTTGGGGAGCAGTTCTTC. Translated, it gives CATTKGLGEQFF.

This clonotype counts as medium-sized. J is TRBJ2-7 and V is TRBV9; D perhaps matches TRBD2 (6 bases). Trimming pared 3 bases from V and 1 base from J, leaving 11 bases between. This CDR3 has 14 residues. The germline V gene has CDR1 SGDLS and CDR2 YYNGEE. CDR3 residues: CASSGEDSSYEQYF. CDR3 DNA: TGTGCCAGCAGCGGGGAGGACTCTTCCTACGAGCAGTACTTC.

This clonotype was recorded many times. The CDR3: CASTGTSGAPFSYEQYV. The CDR3 DNA sequence: TGTGCCAGTACCGGGACTAGCGGGGCCCCATTCTCCTACGAGCAGTACGTC. The chain links TRBV25-1 to TRBJ2-7, with 13 bases aligning to TRBD2. The CDR3 is 17 residues long. Germline CDR1 MGHDK, CDR2 SYGVNS. V dropped 9 bases and J dropped 0; count of bases not matched to a gene: 11.

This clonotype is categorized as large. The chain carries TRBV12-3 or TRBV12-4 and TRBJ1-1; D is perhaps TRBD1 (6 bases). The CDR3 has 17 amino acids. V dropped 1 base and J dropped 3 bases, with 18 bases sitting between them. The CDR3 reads CASSLETGRMEDTEAFF. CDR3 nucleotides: TGTGCCAGCAGTTTAGAAACAGGGCGAATGGAGGACACTGAAGCTTTCTTT.

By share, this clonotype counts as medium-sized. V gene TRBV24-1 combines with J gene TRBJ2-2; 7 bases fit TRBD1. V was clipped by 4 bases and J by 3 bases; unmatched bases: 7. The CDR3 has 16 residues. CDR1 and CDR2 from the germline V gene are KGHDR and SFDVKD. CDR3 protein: CATSERGQKYTGELFF. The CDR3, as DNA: TGTGCCACCAGTGAAAGGGGACAGAAGTACACCGGGGAGCTGTTTTTT.

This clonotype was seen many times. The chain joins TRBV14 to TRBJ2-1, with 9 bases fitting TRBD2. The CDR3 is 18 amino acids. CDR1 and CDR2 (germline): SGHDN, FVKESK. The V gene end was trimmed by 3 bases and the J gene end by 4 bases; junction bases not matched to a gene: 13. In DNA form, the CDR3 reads TGTGCCAGCAGCCACGACGGAGGGACGGCGGGAGGGTACAATGAGCAGTTCTTC. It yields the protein CASSHDGGTAGGYNEQFF. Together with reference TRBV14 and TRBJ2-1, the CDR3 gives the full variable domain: EAGVTQFPSHSVIEKGQTVTLRCDPISGHDNLYWYRRVMGKEIKFLLHFVKESKQDESGMPNNRFLAERTGGTYSTLKVQPAELEDSGVYFCASSHDGGTAGGYNEQFFGPGTRLTVL.

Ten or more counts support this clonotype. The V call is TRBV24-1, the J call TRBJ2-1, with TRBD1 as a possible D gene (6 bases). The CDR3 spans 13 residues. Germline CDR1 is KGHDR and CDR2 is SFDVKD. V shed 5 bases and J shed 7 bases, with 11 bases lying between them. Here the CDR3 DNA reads TGTGCCACCAGTGCCCACGACAGGAATGAGCAGTTCTTC. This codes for CATSAHDRNEQFF.

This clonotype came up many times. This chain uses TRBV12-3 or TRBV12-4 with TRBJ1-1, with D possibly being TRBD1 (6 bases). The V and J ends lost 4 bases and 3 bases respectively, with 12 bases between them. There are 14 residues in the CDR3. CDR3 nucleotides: TGTGCCAGCAGTTACAGGGTGGGGGACACTGAAGCTTTCTTT. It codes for CASSYRVGDTEAFF.

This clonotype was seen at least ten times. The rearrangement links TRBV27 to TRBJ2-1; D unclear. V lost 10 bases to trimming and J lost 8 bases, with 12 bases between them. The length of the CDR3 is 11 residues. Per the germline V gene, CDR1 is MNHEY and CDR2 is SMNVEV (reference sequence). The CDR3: CATRLGHEQFF. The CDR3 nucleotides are TGTGCCACCAGACTCGGCCATGAGCAGTTCTTC.

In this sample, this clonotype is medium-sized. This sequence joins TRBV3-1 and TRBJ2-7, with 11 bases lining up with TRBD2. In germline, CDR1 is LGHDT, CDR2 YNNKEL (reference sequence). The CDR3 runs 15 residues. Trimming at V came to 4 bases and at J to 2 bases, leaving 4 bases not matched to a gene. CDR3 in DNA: TGTGCCAGCAGCCCGACTAGCGGGACGACCTACGAGCAGTACTTC. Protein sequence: CASSPTSGTTYEQYF.

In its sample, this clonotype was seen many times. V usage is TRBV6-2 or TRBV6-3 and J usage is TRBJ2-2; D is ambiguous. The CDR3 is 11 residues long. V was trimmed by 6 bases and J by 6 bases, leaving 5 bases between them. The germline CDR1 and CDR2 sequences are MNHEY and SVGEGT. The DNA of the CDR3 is TGTGCCAGCAGCCGATCCGGGGAGCTGTTTTTT. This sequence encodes CASSRSGELFF.

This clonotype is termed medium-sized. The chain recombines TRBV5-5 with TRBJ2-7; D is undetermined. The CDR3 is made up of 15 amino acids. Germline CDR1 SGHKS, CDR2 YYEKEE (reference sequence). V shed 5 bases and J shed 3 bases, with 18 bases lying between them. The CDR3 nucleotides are TGTGCCAGCAGGCCCGCCTCCACTGTCAACTACGAGCAGTACTTC. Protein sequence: CASRPASTVNYEQYF.

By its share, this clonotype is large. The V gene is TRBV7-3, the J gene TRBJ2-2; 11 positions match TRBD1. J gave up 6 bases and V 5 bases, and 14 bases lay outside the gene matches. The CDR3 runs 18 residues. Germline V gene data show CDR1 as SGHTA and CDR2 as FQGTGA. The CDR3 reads CASSPVDRGLMESGELFF. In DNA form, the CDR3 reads TGTGCCAGCAGCCCCGTGGACAGGGGGCTGATGGAATCCGGGGAGCTGTTTTTT.

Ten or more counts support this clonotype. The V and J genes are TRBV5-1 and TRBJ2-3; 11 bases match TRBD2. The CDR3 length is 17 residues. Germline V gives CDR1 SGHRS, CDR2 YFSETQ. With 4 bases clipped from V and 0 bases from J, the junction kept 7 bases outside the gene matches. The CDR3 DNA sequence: TGCGCCAGCAGCCTGCGACTAGCGGGGCAAAGCACAGATACGCAGTATTTT. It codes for CASSLRLAGQSTDTQYF.

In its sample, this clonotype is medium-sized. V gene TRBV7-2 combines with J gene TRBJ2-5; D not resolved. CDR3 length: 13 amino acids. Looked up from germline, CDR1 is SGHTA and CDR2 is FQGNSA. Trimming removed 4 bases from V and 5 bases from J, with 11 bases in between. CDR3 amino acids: CASSSTVGETQYF. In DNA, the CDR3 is TGTGCCAGCAGCTCAACGGTTGGGGAGACCCAGTACTTC.

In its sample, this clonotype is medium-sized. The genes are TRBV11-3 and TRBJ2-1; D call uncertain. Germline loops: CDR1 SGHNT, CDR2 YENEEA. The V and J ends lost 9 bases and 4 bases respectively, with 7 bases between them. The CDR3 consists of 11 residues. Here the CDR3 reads CASRKYNEQFF. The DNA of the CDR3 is TGTGCCAGTCGCAAGTACAATGAGCAGTTCTTC.

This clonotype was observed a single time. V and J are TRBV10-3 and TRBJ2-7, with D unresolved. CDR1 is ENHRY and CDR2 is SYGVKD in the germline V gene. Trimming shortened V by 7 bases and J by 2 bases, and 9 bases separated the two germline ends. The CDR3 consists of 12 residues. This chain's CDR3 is CAITQAAYEQYV. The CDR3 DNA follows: TGTGCCATCACCCAGGCTGCCTACGAGCAGTACGTC.

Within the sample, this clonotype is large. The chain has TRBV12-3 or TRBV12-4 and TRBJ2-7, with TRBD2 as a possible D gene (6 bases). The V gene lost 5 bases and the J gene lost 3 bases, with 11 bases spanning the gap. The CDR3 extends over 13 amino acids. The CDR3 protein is CASSGGTDYEQYF. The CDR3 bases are TGTGCCAGCAGTGGAGGGACCGACTACGAGCAGTACTTC.

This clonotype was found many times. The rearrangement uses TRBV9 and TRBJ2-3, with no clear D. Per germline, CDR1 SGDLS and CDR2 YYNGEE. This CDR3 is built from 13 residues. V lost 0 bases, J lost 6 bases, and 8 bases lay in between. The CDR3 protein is CASSVGSFDTQYF. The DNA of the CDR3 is TGTGCCAGCAGCGTAGGGTCCTTCGATACGCAGTATTTT. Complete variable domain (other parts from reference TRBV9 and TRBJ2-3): DSGVTQTPKHLITATGQRVTLRCSPRSGDLSVYWYQQSLDQGLQFLIQYYNGEERAKGNILERFSAQQFPDLHSELNLSSLELGDSALYFCASSVGSFDTQYFGPGTRLTVL.

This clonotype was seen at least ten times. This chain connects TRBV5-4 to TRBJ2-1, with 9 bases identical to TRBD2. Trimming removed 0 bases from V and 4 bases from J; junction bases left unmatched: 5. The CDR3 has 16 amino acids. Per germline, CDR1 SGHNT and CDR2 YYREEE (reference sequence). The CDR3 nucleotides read TGTGCCAGCAGCTTGGCGGGACTAGCTGGATACAATGAGCAGTTCTTC. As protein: CASSLAGLAGYNEQFF.